The T cell receptor (beta chain) under discussion was sequenced for a study of shared T cell receptors in the human thymus. Profiling relied on immunoSEQ multiplex PCR, and the TCRdb table lists in-frame clones only, not all of them. The repertoire includes some 660,000 clones, 80% to 90% of them detected once, and 0.0094% sits in the top ten. The germline V gene has CDR1 SQVTM and CDR2 ANQGSEA. The trim removed 4 bases at V and 1 base at J, leaving 11 bases unmatched. The CDR3 is 16 residues long. These data were also reused for a study on human thymus T cells. From that second work: During corrective heart surgery, resections were taken, and the thymus tissue came from them. Related work showed strongly overlapping thymic repertoires across unrelated individuals.

V usage is TRBV29-1 and J usage is TRBJ1-2; 8 bases line up with TRBD1. What was sequenced was thymocytes. This clonotype was obtained from a boy under two years old with a congenital heart defect. CDR3 protein: CSVANLDRAFNYGYTF. CDR3 DNA sequence: TGCAGCGTTGCAAATCTGGACAGGGCCTTTAACTATGGCTACACCTTC.